This TCR beta chain emerged from a study of cytomegalovirus exposure and HLA in healthy donors. Study context: HLA-typed donors contributed some 77 million unique TCRs, which were held in an early data release. Study results and limitations: Presence/absence comparisons presumed near-even sequencing depth among donors. The CMV antigen specificity of a few CMV-associated chains was confirmed through in vitro analysis.

This clone appeared once. What it recognizes is unknown. The CDR3 extends over 17 amino acids. The V gene lost 0 bases and the J gene lost 6 bases, with 18 bases spanning the gap. The germline gives CDR1 LNHNV, CDR2 YYDKDF (reference sequence). The study ran its PCR with 60 Vbeta and 13 Jbeta primers. TCRdb keeps only in-frame clones here, not all; method: immunoSEQ multiplex PCR. The sample lists around 230,000 clones; roughly 79% were seen once. Sequenced material: PBMCs. This receptor was identified in a male donor in good health and CMV-seronegative. This rearrangement joins TRBV15 to TRBJ1-5; D gene unclear. Here the CDR3 DNA reads TGTGCCACCAGCAGAGATCATTTACAGCCGACGAGTCAGCCCCAGCATTTT. Amino acid sequence: CATSRDHLQPTSQPQHF.